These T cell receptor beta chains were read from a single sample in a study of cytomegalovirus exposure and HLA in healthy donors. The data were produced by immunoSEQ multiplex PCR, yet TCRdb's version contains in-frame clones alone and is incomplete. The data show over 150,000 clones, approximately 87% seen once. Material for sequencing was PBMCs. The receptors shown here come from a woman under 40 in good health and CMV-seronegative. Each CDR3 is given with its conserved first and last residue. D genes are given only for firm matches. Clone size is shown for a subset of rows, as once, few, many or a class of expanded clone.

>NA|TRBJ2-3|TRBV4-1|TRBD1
TGCGCCAGCAGCCGGTTAGGGACAGGGAAAGGAGATACGCAGTATTTT
CASSRLGTGKGDTQYF
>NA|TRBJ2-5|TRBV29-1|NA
TGCAGCGTTGACCCCTTAACAGGGATCGAGACCCAGTACTTC
CSVDPLTGIETQYF
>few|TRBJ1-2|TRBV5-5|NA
TGTGCCAGCAGCTTGGAAATGTATGGCTACACCTTC
CASSLEMYGYTF
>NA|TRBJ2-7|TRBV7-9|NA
TGTGCCAGCAGCTCAGGAGACGATGACTACGAGCAGTACTTC
CASSSGDDDYEQYF
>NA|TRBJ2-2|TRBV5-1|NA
TGCGCCAGCAGCTTGCGGACATCCACCGGGGAGCTGTTTTTT
CASSLRTSTGELFF
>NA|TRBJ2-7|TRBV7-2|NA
TGTGCCAGCAGCGTCCTCTCCCCCGACGAGCAGTACTTC
CASSVLSPDEQYF
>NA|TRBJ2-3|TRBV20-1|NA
TGCAGTGCGCCGATCTCGGGGACGCAGTATTTT
CSAPISGTQYF
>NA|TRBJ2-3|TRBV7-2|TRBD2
TGTGCCACCTCTCAGAGGGCCCAGCGGGGGTCCTTCACAGATACGCAGTATTTT
CATSQRAQRGSFTDTQYF
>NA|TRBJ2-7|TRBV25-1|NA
TGTGCCAGTAGCGGTTACTACGAGCAGTACTTC
CASSGYYEQYF
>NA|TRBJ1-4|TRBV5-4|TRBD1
TGTGCCAGCAGCCAAGAAAGCGGGACAGGGGGTGAAAAACTGTTTTTT
CASSQESGTGGEKLFF
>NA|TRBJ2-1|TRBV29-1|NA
TGCAGCGTTGGATCCGGGGACAATGAGCAGTTCTTC
CSVGSGDNEQFF